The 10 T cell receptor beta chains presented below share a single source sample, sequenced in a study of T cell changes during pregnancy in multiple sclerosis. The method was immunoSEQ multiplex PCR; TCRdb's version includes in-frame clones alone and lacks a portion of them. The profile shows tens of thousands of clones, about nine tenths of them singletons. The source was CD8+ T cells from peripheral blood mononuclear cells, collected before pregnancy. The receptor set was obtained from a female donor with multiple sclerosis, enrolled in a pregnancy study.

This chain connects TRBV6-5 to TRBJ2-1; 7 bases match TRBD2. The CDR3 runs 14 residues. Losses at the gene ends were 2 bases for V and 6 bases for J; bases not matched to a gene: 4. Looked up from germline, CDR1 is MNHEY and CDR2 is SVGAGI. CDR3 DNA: TGTGCCAGCAGTTACGGCTCGGGGGGCAATGAGCAGTTCTTC. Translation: CASSYGSGGNEQFF.

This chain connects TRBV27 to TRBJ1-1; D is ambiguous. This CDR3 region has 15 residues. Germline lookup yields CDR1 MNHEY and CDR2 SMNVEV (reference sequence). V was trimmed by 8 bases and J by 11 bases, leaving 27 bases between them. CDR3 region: CASGTLKAADHQAFF. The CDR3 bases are TGTGCCAGCGGCACGTTGAAGGCCGCGGATCATCAGGCTTTCTTT.

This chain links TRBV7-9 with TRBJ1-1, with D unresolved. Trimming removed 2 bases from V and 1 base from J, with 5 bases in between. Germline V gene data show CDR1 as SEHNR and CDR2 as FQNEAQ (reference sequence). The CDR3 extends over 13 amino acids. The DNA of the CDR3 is TGTGCCAGCAGCTTAACAGAGAACACTGAAGCTTTCTTT. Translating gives CASSLTENTEAFF. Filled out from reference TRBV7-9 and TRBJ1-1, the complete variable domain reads DTGVSQNPRHKITKRGQNVTFRCDPISEHNRLYWYRQTLGQGPEFLTYFQNEAQLEKSRLLSDRFSAERPKGSFSTLEIQRTEQGDSAMYLCASSLTENTEAFFGQGTRLTVV.

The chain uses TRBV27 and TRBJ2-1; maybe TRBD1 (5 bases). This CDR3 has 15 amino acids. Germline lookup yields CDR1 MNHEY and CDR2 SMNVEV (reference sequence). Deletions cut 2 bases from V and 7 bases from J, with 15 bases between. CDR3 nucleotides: TGTGCCAGCAGTTTAGACAGCTCCACAGGAAATGAGCAGTTCTTC. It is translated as CASSLDSSTGNEQFF.

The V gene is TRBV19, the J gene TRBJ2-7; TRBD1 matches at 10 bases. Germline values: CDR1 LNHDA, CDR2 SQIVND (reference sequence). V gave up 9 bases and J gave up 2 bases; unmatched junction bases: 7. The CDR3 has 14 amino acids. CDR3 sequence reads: CASSSGTGAYEQYF. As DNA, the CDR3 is TGTGCCAGCTCTTCCGGGACAGGGGCCTACGAGCAGTACTTC. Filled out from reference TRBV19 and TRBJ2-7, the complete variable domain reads DGGITQSPKYLFRKEGQNVTLSCEQNLNHDAMYWYRQDPGQGLRLIYYSQIVNDFQKGDIAEGYSVSREKKESFPLTVTSAQKNPTAFYLCASSSGTGAYEQYFGPGTRLTVT.

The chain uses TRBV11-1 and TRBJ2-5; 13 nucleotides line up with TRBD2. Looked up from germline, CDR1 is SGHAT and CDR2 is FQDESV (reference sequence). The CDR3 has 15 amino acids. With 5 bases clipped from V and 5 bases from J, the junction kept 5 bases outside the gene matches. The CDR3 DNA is TGTGCCAGCAGCACTAGCGGGGGGGCCTCGGAGACCCAGTACTTC. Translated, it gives CASSTSGGASETQYF.

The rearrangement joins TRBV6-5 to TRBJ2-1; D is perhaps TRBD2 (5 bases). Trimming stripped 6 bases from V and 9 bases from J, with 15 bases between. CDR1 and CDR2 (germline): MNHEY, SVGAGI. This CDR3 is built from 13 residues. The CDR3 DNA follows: TGTGCCAGCAGCCTAACTCCCCGGGGTGAGCAGTTCTTC. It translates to CASSLTPRGEQFF.

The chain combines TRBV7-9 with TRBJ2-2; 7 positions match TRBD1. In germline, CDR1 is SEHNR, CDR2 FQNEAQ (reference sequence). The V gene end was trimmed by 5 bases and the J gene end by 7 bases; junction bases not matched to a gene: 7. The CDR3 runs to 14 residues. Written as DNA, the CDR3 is TGTGCCAGCAGCCCGGACACAGGGGTCGGGGAGCTGTTTTTT. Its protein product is CASSPDTGVGELFF.

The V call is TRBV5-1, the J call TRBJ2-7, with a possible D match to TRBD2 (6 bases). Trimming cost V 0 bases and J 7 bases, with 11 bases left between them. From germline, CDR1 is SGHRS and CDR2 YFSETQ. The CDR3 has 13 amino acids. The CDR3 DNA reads TGCGCCAGCAGCTTGGTTAGTGGGAGGGAGCAGTACTTC. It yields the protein CASSLVSGREQYF.

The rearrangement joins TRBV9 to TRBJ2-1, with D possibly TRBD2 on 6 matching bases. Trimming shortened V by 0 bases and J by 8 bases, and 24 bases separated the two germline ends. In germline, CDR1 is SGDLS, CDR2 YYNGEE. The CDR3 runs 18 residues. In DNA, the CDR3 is TGTGCCAGCAGCGTAGCGGCGGAGACTAGGGCAACGGGGTATGAGCAGTTCTTC. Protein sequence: CASSVAAETRATGYEQFF.